Listed below are T cell receptor beta chains from one sample, sequenced in a study of CD8 T cells in Susac syndrome. From the immunoSEQ multiplex PCR reads, TCRdb called clonotypes with MiXCR, one entry per CDR3 protein. The repertoire holds roughly 120,000 distinct CDR3 sequences, with around 95% as singletons. Input material: CD4+ T cells from PBMCs. The receptors here all came from a human donor in good health. CDR3s include the opening cysteine and the closing phenylalanine or tryptophan. Fields, in order: D gene, J gene, V gene, clone size, CDR3 protein, CDR3 DNA. D genes are given only for firm matches. Clone size is not always given. Where it is, it says once, few, many or a class for expanded clones.

>.|TRBJ2-7|TRBV30|.
CAWRRGSSSYEQYF
TGTGCCTGGAGGAGGGGGTCGAGCTCCTACGAGCAGTACTTC
>TRBD2|TRBJ2-7|TRBV12-3/TRBV12-4|.
CASSRTLSGSYEQYF
TGTGCCAGCAGTCGAACCCTGAGCGGGAGCTACGAGCAGTACTTC
>.|TRBJ1-2|TRBV6-1|.
CASEGARGYGYTF
TGTGCCAGCGAAGGGGCACGAGGCTATGGCTACACCTTC
>.|TRBJ1-1|TRBV12-3/TRBV12-4|.
CASSLEIEAFF
TGTGCCAGCAGTTTGGAGATTGAAGCTTTCTTT
>.|TRBJ1-2|TRBV7-9|.
CASSLEGTEDGGFSYGYTF
TGTGCCAGCAGCTTAGAGGGGACCGAGGACGGCGGCTTTTCCTATGGCTACACCTTC
>.|TRBJ1-5|TRBV20-1|.
CSASQYSNQPQHF
TGCAGTGCTAGCCAGTATAGCAATCAGCCCCAGCATTTT
>.|TRBJ1-4|TRBV18|.
CASSPSRQATNEKLFF
TGTGCCAGCTCACCAAGCCGACAGGCAACTAATGAAAAACTGTTTTTT
>TRBD1|TRBJ1-1|TRBV9|.
CASSGTGVTEAFF
TGTGCCAGCAGCGGGACAGGGGTAACTGAAGCTTTCTTT
>.|TRBJ1-4|TRBV29-1|.
CSAGAALNEKLFF
TGCAGCGCTGGGGCAGCTCTCAATGAAAAACTGTTTTTT
>TRBD1|TRBJ1-1|TRBV20-1|.
CRGFNRGLNTEAFF
TGCAGAGGGTTTAACAGGGGGCTGAACACTGAAGCTTTCTTT
>TRBD2|TRBJ2-1|TRBV18|.
CASSPVGGAYNEQFF
TGTGCCAGCTCACCAGTGGGAGGGGCCTACAATGAGCAGTTCTTC
>TRBD1|TRBJ1-2|TRBV30|.
CAWIPQGPPGYGYTF
TGTGCCTGGATTCCACAGGGGCCGCCTGGGTATGGCTACACCTTC
>.|TRBJ2-1|TRBV5-1|.
CASSLYGGETYNEQFF
TGCGCCAGCAGCTTGTACGGCGGGGAAACTTACAATGAGCAGTTCTTC
>.|TRBJ1-2|TRBV20-1|.
CSARLSQRGSNYGYTF
TGCAGTGCTAGATTGTCGCAACGAGGGTCCAACTATGGCTACACCTTC
>.|TRBJ2-1|TRBV10-3|.
CAISEGDRAENEQFF
TGTGCCATCAGTGAGGGGGACCGGGCTGAAAATGAGCAGTTCTTC
>.|TRBJ2-3|TRBV9|.
CASSVEARYTDTQYF
TGTGCCAGCAGCGTAGAGGCTCGATACACAGATACGCAGTATTTT
>TRBD1|TRBJ2-1|TRBV11-1|once
CASSHQSGVGQGVPSYYNEQFF
TGTGCCAGCAGCCACCAATCGGGAGTGGGACAGGGGGTGCCGAGTTACTACAATGAGCAGTTCTTC
>.|TRBJ2-3|TRBV28|.
CASSAGAFTTDTQYF
TGTGCCAGCAGCGCAGGGGCGTTCACGACAGATACGCAGTATTTT
>.|TRBJ2-3|TRBV12-3/TRBV12-4|few
CASSLGGGSTDTQYF
TGTGCCAGCAGTTTAGGTGGGGGAAGCACAGATACGCAGTATTTT
>TRBD2|TRBJ2-5|TRBV2|.
CASSEAASGRVPQYF
TGTGCCAGCAGTGAAGCGGCTAGCGGGAGGGTGCCCCAGTACTTC
>.|TRBJ2-7|TRBV20-1|.
CSASGVPASVTYEQYF
TGCAGTGCTAGTGGGGTACCGGCTAGCGTGACCTACGAGCAGTACTTC
>.|TRBJ2-1|TRBV15|.
CATSREQLNEQFF
TGTGCCACCAGCAGAGAACAGCTCAATGAGCAGTTCTTC
>.|TRBJ2-2|TRBV27|.
CASSPGTGNTGELFF
TGTGCCAGCAGTCCGGGGACTGGTAACACCGGGGAGCTGTTTTTT
>TRBD2|TRBJ2-7|TRBV3-1|.
CASSQSTSGNEQYF
TGTGCCAGCAGCCAGTCCACTAGCGGCAACGAGCAGTACTTC
>TRBD2|TRBJ2-1|TRBV2|.
CASSETSGRVGEQFF
TGTGCCAGCAGTGAGACTAGCGGGAGGGTCGGGGAGCAGTTCTTC
>.|TRBJ2-5|TRBV3-1|.
CASSQVAGRETQYF
TGTGCCAGCAGCCAAGTTGCAGGGCGAGAGACCCAGTACTTC
>.|TRBJ2-6|TRBV4-3|.
CASGRSSGANVLTF
TGCGCCAGCGGCCGATCCTCTGGGGCCAACGTCCTGACTTTC
>TRBD2|TRBJ2-7|TRBV23-1|.
CASSPYCTLAGGPREQYF
TGCGCCAGCAGTCCCTACTGCACACTAGCGGGAGGGCCGAGGGAGCAGTACTTC
>.|TRBJ1-2|TRBV30|.
CAWTGLYRYTF
TGTGCCTGGACCGGCCTCTATCGCTACACCTTC
>.|TRBJ2-5|TRBV29-1|.
CSVENSRGETQYF
TGCAGCGTTGAAAACTCACGAGGCGAGACCCAGTACTTC
>.|TRBJ1-1|TRBV12-5|.
CASGLEGGVEAFF
TGTGCTAGTGGTTTGGAGGGAGGGGTTGAAGCTTTCTTT
>TRBD1|TRBJ2-7|TRBV2|.
CASGQASYEQYF
TGTGCCAGCGGACAGGCCTCCTACGAGCAGTACTTC
>.|TRBJ1-1|TRBV5-1|.
CASSLEVSENTEAFF
TGCGCCAGCAGCTTGGAAGTGAGCGAGAACACTGAAGCTTTCTTT
>.|TRBJ2-5|TRBV12-3/TRBV12-4|.
CASSFGGETQYF
TGTGCCAGCAGTTTTGGGGGAGAGACCCAGTACTTC
>TRBD1|TRBJ1-1|TRBV19|.
CASRKTGVNTEAFF
TGTGCCAGTAGGAAGACAGGGGTCAACACTGAAGCTTTCTTT
>TRBD2|TRBJ2-3|TRBV20-1|.
CSALGLAGLPSTDTQYF
TGCAGTGCGTTAGGACTAGCGGGCCTGCCTAGCACAGATACGCAGTATTTT
>.|TRBJ2-5|TRBV7-9|.
CASSLRGARPETQYF
TGTGCCAGCAGCTTAAGGGGTGCGCGACCAGAGACCCAGTACTTC
>TRBD2|TRBJ2-7|TRBV5-4|.
CASSLGASGNYEQYF
TGTGCCAGCAGCTTGGGGGCTAGCGGGAACTACGAGCAGTACTTC
>.|TRBJ1-1|TRBV12-3/TRBV12-4|.
CASRVYRGAGPANTEAFF
TGTGCCAGCAGAGTTTATAGGGGGGCTGGGCCGGCGAACACTGAAGCTTTCTTT
>TRBD2|TRBJ2-3|TRBV20-1|once
CSAQGLAGPTDTQYF
TGCAGTGCTCAGGGACTAGCGGGACCAACAGATACGCAGTATTTT
>TRBD1|TRBJ1-1|TRBV7-9|.
CASSFTGDTEAFF
TGTGCCAGCAGCTTCACAGGGGACACTGAAGCTTTCTTT
>.|TRBJ1-5|TRBV20-1|.
CSASGRDQPQHF
TGCAGTGCCAGCGGTCGAGATCAGCCCCAGCATTTT
>.|TRBJ2-5|TRBV7-9|.
CASSLGAKETQYF
TGTGCCAGCAGCTTAGGAGCGAAAGAGACCCAGTACTTC
>TRBD1|TRBJ2-7|TRBV15|.
CATSPGGNFYEQYF
TGTGCCACCAGCCCAGGGGGAAATTTCTACGAGCAGTACTTC
>.|TRBJ2-2|TRBV12-3/TRBV12-4|.
CASSQNPNTGELFF
TGTGCCAGCAGTCAGAACCCGAACACCGGGGAGCTGTTTTTT
>.|TRBJ1-2|TRBV10-3|.
CAISVQRDNYGYTF
TGTGCCATCAGTGTCCAGCGAGATAACTATGGCTACACCTTC
>.|TRBJ1-2|TRBV6-2/TRBV6-3|.
CASSQGFYGYTF
TGTGCCAGCAGCCAGGGCTTCTATGGCTACACCTTC
>TRBD2|TRBJ2-1|TRBV20-1|.
CSARVASGHYNEQFF
TGCAGTGCTAGAGTCGCTAGCGGGCACTACAATGAGCAGTTCTTC
>.|TRBJ2-1|TRBV19|.
CASSIMKRAHNEQFF
TGTGCCAGTAGTATTATGAAGCGGGCCCACAATGAGCAGTTCTTC
>TRBD2|TRBJ2-5|TRBV5-1|.
CASSLLAGGETQYF
TGCGCCAGCAGCTTACTAGCGGGAGGAGAGACCCAGTACTTC
>TRBD1|TRBJ1-1|TRBV18|.
CASTPNSPGQGMNTEAFF
TGTGCCAGCACACCCAACTCGCCAGGACAGGGGATGAACACTGAAGCTTTCTTT
>TRBD1|TRBJ1-2|TRBV7-2|.
CASSLWTGENYGYTF
TGTGCCAGCAGCTTGTGGACAGGGGAAAACTATGGCTACACCTTC
>.|TRBJ1-1|TRBV30|.
CAWNQEMNTEAFF
TGTGCCTGGAACCAAGAAATGAACACTGAAGCTTTCTTT
>.|TRBJ2-1|TRBV10-3|.
CAILSRGYNEQFF
TGTGCCATCCTCTCGAGAGGCTACAATGAGCAGTTCTTC
>.|TRBJ2-2|TRBV19|once
CASMVAGLNTGELFF
TGTGCCAGTATGGTCGCCGGACTGAACACCGGGGAGCTGTTTTTT
>.|TRBJ2-7|TRBV29-1|.
CSVTGGWSSYEQYF
TGCAGCGTTACCGGGGGTTGGAGCTCCTACGAGCAGTACTTC
>TRBD1|TRBJ1-1|TRBV7-9|once
CASSFRDRPNTEAFF
TGTGCCAGCAGCTTTCGGGACAGACCCAACACTGAAGCTTTCTTT
>.|TRBJ2-3|TRBV24-1|.
CATSDVGGDTQYF
TGTGCCACCAGTGATGTCGGGGGAGATACGCAGTATTTT
>.|TRBJ2-7|TRBV25-1|once
CASSEGSYEQYF
TGTGCCAGCAGTGAGGGTTCCTACGAGCAGTACTTC